These T cell receptor beta chains were read from a single sample in a study of blood T cell repertoires in COVID-19. Sequencing was performed with immunoSEQ multiplex PCR; in TCRdb, only in-frame clones are kept and a portion is missing. The table shows about 180,000 clones, with approximately 82% occurring only once. The sample taken for sequencing was PBMCs or T cells enriched from blood (not recorded which). The receptors derive from a man aged 55-75 years who had recovered from COVID-19. Each CDR3 is given with its conserved first and last residue. Each record gives: clone size, J gene, V gene, D gene, CDR3 protein, CDR3 DNA. D genes are given only for firm matches. Clone size, where shown, is once, few, many, or a class for clones that have expanded.

NA TRBJ2-7 TRBV20-1 NA CSASEEHEQYF TGCAGTGCCTCCGAGGAGCACGAGCAGTACTTC
NA TRBJ1-2 TRBV28 NA CASSSPGITSNYGYTF TGTGCCAGCAGTTCACCCGGGATTACGAGTAACTATGGCTACACCTTC
NA TRBJ1-6 TRBV27 TRBD1 CASSLRDRANSPLHF TGTGCCAGCAGTTTAAGGGACAGGGCTAATTCACCCCTCCACTTT
NA TRBJ2-5 TRBV2 NA CASSEIPGPNF TGTGCCAGCAGTGAAATACCAGGGCCCAACTTC
few TRBJ2-1 TRBV28 NA CASRLPGGNEQFF TGTGCCAGCAGGCTACCAGGGGGGAATGAGCAGTTCTTC
NA TRBJ2-3 TRBV18 NA CASSRLSDTQYF TGTGCCAGCTCAAGACTCTCAGATACGCAGTATTTT
NA TRBJ2-1 TRBV7-9 NA CASSLPVQGNEQFF TGTGCCAGCAGCCTACCGGTCCAGGGAAATGAGCAGTTCTTC
NA TRBJ2-5 TRBV12-5 TRBD1 CASGVRDRGEAQYF TGTGCTAGTGGTGTCAGGGACAGGGGAGAGGCCCAGTACTTC
NA TRBJ2-1 TRBV12-3/TRBV12-4 NA CASSEGFNEQFF TGTGCCAGCAGTGAGGGATTCAATGAGCAGTTCTTC
NA TRBJ2-5 TRBV19 NA CASSFNPGQRKETQYF TGTGCCAGTAGCTTTAATCCGGGACAAAGAAAAGAGACCCAGTACTTC
NA TRBJ2-7 TRBV15 TRBD1 CATSRSTPGGYEQYF TGTGCCACCAGCAGATCAACTCCAGGGGGCTACGAGCAGTACTTC
NA TRBJ1-5 TRBV27 TRBD1 CASSLEGQGEPQHF TGTGCCAGCAGTCTAGAAGGACAGGGCGAGCCCCAGCATTTT
NA TRBJ2-3 TRBV5-1 TRBD2 CASMTSGSFTDTQYF TGCGCCAGTATGACTAGCGGGAGTTTCACAGATACGCAGTATTTT
NA TRBJ2-2 TRBV24-1 NA CATAGGGNTGELFF TGTGCCACCGCTGGGGGAGGGAACACCGGGGAGCTGTTTTTT
NA TRBJ2-7 TRBV12-3/TRBV12-4 TRBD2 CASRPSGSGEQYF TGTGCCAGCAGACCTAGCGGGAGCGGCGAGCAGTACTTC
NA TRBJ1-1 TRBV3-1/TRBV3-2 NA CASSQRGAEAFF TGTGCCAGCAGCCAAAGGGGCGCTGAAGCTTTCTTT
NA TRBJ1-5 TRBV6-1 NA CASSERRGYNQPQHF TGTGCCAGCAGTGAACGACGGGGGTACAATCAGCCCCAGCATTTT
NA TRBJ1-1 TRBV6-5 NA CASSYLLETEAFF TGTGCCAGCAGTTACTTATTGGAGACTGAAGCTTTCTTT
NA TRBJ2-3 TRBV29-1 NA CSEKTPTDTQYF TGCAGCGAGAAGACACCCACAGATACGCAGTATTTT
few TRBJ2-3 TRBV19 NA CASSPGGRSSDTQYF TGTGCCAGTAGTCCCGGGGGGCGGTCCTCGGATACGCAGTATTTT
NA TRBJ1-1 TRBV5-4 NA CASSFPPDNMNTEAFF TGTGCCAGCAGCTTTCCCCCAGATAATATGAACACTGAAGCTTTCTTT
NA TRBJ1-2 TRBV5-1 NA CASSSGTYYGYTF TGCGCCAGCAGCTCCGGGACTTACTATGGCTACACCTTC